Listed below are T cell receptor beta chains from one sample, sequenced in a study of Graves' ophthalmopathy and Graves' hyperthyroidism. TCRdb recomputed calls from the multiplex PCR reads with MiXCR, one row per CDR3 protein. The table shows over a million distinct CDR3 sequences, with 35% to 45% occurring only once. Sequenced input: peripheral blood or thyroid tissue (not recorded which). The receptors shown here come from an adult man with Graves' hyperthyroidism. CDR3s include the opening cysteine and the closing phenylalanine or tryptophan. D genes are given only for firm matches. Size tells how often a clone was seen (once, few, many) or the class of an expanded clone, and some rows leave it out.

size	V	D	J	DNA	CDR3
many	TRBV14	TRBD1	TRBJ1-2	TGTGCCAGCAGCCAAGATCCAAGGGGGCAGTGGGGCTACACCTTC	CASSQDPRGQWGYTF
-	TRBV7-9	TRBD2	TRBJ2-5	TGTGCCAGCAGCCGAAGCCCGGGGGGTCAAGAGACCCAGTACTTC	CASSRSPGGQETQYF
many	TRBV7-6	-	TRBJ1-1	TGTGCCAGCAGTCTTTCCAGGGGCGGGACCGCTGAAGCTTTCTTT	CASSLSRGGTAEAFF
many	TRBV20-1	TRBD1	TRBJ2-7	TGCAGTGCTAGAGGTGGACAGGGCAGCTACGAGCAGTACTTC	CSARGGQGSYEQYF
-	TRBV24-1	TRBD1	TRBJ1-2	TGTGCCACCAGTGACTATGACAGGGGAGTCGGCTACACCTTC	CATSDYDRGVGYTF
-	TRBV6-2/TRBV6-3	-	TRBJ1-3	TGTGCCAGCAGTGAGACGGACAGAAGCTCTGGAAACACCATATATTTT	CASSETDRSSGNTIYF
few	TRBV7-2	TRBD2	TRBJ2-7	TGTGCCAGCAGCCCCGGACAGTTAGCGGGAGGGTTCCTCACGGCCGAGCAGTACTTC	CASSPGQLAGGFLTAEQYF
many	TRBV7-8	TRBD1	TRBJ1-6	TGTGCCAGCAGCTTAGTTGGGACAGCTATTTCCCCCCTCCACTTT	CASSLVGTAISPLHF
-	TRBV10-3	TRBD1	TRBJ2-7	TGTGCCAGCAGTTACTCAGGGGGCAGGGGCTTCTCCTACGAGCAGTACTTC	CASSYSGGRGFSYEQYF
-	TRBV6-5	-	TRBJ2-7	TGTGCCAGCCAGGGGAACTCCTACGAGCAGTACTTC	CASQGNSYEQYF
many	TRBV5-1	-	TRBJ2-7	TGTGCCAGCAGCTTGGATAGCGAACAGTACTTC	CASSLDSEQYF
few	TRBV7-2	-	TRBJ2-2	TGTGCCAGCAGCTATGCTTTGGCGGGGGCCCTCACCGGGGAGCTGTTTTTT	CASSYALAGALTGELFF
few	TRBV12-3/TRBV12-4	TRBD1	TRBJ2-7	TGTGCCAGCAGGTCCGGGACAGCCTCCTACGAGCAGTACTTC	CASRSGTASYEQYF
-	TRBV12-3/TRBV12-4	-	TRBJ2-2	TGTGCCAGCAGTTTCGTAACAGGCGAAACCGGGGAGCTGTTTTTT	CASSFVTGETGELFF
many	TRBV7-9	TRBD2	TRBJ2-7	TGTGCCAGCAGCGTCCTAGCGGGGAACTACGAGCAGTACTTC	CASSVLAGNYEQYF
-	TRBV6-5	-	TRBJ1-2	TGTGCCAGCAGTTATTACGGGGCCTACTACACCTTC	CASSYYGAYYTF
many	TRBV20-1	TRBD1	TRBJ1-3	TGCAGTGCGGATAGGGGACAGTCTGGAAACACCATATATTTT	CSADRGQSGNTIYF
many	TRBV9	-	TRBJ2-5	TGTGCCAGCAGTATCTCGTTCCGGGGATCGGGAGAGACCCAGTACTTC	CASSISFRGSGETQYF
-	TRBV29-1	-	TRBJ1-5	TGCAGCGTTGAACGGGCTTTGGGGACCCAGCATTTT	CSVERALGTQHF
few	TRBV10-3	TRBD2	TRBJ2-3	TGTGCCATCAGTGATCGGACTAGCGGGTCCACAGATACGCAGTATTTT	CAISDRTSGSTDTQYF
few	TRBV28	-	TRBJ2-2	TGTGCCAGCACCAGGATCTATAGCGGATCGAACACCGGGGAGCTGTTTTTT	CASTRIYSGSNTGELFF
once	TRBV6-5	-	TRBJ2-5	TGTGCCAGCAGTTACTCATCAGAGGGGGACGGAGAGACCCAGTACTTC	CASSYSSEGDGETQYF
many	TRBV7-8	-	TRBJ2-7	TGTGCCAGCAGCTTAAGGAACGGTCAAGCCTACGAGCAGTACTTC	CASSLRNGQAYEQYF
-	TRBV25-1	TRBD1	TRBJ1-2	TGTGCCAGCAGCCGGGACAGGGGATTGGGGGATGGCTACACCTTC	CASSRDRGLGDGYTF
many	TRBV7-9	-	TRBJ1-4	TGTGCCAGCAGCCTGTCATATGAAAAACTGTTTTTT	CASSLSYEKLFF
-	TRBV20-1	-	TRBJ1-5	TGCAGTGCTCACGATGGCAATCAGCCCCAGCATTTT	CSAHDGNQPQHF
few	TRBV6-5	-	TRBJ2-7	TGTGCCAGCAGTTTAAGGCAGGGCGGTACCTACGAGCAGTACTTC	CASSLRQGGTYEQYF
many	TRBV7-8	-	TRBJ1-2	TGCGCCAGCAGCCAAGGGCAGGGAACCTATGGCTACACCTTC	CASSQGQGTYGYTF
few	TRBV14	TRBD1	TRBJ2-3	TGTGCCAGCAGTGAGGGACAGCCCGCAGATACGCAGTATTTT	CASSEGQPADTQYF
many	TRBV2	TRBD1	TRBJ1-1	TGTGCCAGCAGATGGGACAGAAAGAACACTGAAGCTTTCTTT	CASRWDRKNTEAFF
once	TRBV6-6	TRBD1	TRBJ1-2	TGTGCCAGCACCAGGGACAGGGGTGGGGTGAGGTATGGCTACACCTTC	CASTRDRGGVRYGYTF
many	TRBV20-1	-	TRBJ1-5	TGCAGTGCTAGAGTCCCCACCCAGCCCCAGCATTTT	CSARVPTQPQHF
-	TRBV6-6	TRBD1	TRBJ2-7	TGTGCCAGCAGTAAAATGGACAGGGAAGTTGACGAGCAGTACTTC	CASSKMDREVDEQYF
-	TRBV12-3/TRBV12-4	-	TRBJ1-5	TGTGCCAGCAGTTCAGAGAATCGGGGATATCAGCCCCAGCATTTT	CASSSENRGYQPQHF
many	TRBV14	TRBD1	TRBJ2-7	TGTGCCAGCAGCCACCTGGACAGGGGATACGAGCAGTACTTC	CASSHLDRGYEQYF
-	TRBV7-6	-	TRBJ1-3	TGTGCCAGCAGCTTATTCGTGTCGACCCCCGGGGGCTCTGGAAACACCATATATTTT	CASSLFVSTPGGSGNTIYF
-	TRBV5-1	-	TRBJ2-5	TGCGCCAGCAGCTTGAAAGCACCGGTGCGAGAGACCCAGTACTTC	CASSLKAPVRETQYF
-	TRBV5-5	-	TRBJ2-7	TGCGCCAGCAGCCAAGATAGGATGGGAGCTCGCGAGCAGTACTTC	CASSQDRMGAREQYF
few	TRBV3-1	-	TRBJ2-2	TGTGCCAGCAGCCAATTAGACCTCGGGGAGCTGTTTTTT	CASSQLDLGELFF
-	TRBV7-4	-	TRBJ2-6	TGTGCCAGCAGAAAACAGGGGGCCAACGTCCTGACTTTC	CASRKQGANVLTF
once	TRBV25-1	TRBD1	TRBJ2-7	TGTGCCAGCACCTCAGAGGCCTCCGGGACAGGCACCTACGAGCAGTACTTC	CASTSEASGTGTYEQYF
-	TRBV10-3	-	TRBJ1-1	TGTGCCAGCAGTTTACGGGGGGCCGCTGAAGCTTTCTTT	CASSLRGAAEAFF
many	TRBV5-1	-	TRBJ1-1	TGCGCCAGCAGCTGGGCCGGGGGAGAGACTGAAGCTTTCTTT	CASSWAGGETEAFF
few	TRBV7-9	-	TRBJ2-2	TGTGCCAGCAGCTTACGGCGGGGGGAGCTGTTTTTT	CASSLRRGELFF
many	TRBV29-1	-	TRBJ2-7	TGCAGCGTTGAAGAAGGTGGTGGGTTCGAGGGCGAGCAGTACTTC	CSVEEGGGFEGEQYF
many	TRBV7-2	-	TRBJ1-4	TGTGCCAGCAGCCCGGACAGAACTAATGAAAAACTGTTTTTT	CASSPDRTNEKLFF
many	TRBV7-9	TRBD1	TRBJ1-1	TGTGCCAGCAGCCCCTACAGGGGGAAGAACACTGAAGCTTTCTTT	CASSPYRGKNTEAFF
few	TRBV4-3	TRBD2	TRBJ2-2	TGCGCCAGCAGCCGTCAGGTAGCGGGTGTGTCCGGGGAGCTGTTTTTT	CASSRQVAGVSGELFF
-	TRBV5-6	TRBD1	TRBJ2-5	TGTGCCAGCAGCTTGGCCAGGGGGTTCCAAGAGACCCAGTACTTC	CASSLARGFQETQYF
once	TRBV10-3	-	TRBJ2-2	TGTGCCATCAGTTTAGGGGGCACCGGGGAGCTGTTTTTT	CAISLGGTGELFF